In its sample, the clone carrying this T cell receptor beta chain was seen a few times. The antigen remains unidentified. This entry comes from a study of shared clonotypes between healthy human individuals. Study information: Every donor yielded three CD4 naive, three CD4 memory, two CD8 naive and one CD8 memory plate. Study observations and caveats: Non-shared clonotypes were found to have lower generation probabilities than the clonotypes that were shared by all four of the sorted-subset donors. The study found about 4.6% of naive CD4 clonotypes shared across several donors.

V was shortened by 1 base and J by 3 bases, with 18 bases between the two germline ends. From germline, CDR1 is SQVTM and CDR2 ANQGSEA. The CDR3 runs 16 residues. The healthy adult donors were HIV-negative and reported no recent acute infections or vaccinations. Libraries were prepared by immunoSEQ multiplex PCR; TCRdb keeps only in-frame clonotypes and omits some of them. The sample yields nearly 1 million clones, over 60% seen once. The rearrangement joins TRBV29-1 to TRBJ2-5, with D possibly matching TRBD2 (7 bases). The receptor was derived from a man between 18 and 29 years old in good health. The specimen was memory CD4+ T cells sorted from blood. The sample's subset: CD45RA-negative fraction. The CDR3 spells CSVEGYSQGGEETQYF. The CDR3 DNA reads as TGCAGCGTTGAAGGCTACTCACAAGGGGGGGAAGAGACCCAGTACTTC.